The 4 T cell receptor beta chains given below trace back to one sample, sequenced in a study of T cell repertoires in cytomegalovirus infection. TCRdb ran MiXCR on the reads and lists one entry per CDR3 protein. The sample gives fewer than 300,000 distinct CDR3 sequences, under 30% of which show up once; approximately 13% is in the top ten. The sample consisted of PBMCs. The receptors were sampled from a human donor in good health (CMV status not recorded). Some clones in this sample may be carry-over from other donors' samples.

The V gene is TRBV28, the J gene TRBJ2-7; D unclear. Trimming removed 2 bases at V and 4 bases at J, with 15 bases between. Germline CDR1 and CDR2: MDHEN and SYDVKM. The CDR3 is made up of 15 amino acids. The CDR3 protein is CASSLPDWQMYEQYF. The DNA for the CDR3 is TGTGCCAGCAGTTTACCGGATTGGCAGATGTACGAGCAGTACTTC. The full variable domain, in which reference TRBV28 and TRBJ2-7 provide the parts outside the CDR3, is DVKVTQSSRYLVKRTGEKVFLECVQDMDHENMFWYRQDPGLGLRLIYFSYDVKMKEKGDIPEGYSVSREKKERFSLILESASTNQTSMYLCASSLPDWQMYEQYFGPGTRLTVT.

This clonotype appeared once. CDR3 amino acids: CSASRGRKAEAFF. CDR3 DNA: TGCAGTGCCAGCCGGGGGCGCAAGGCTGAAGCTTTCTTT. This chain joins TRBV20-1 and TRBJ1-1; the D gene is possibly TRBD1 (6 bases). In germline, CDR1 is DFQATT, CDR2 SNEGSKA (reference sequence). V lost 6 bases and J 6 bases, leaving 17 bases between the germline ends. CDR3 size: 13 residues.

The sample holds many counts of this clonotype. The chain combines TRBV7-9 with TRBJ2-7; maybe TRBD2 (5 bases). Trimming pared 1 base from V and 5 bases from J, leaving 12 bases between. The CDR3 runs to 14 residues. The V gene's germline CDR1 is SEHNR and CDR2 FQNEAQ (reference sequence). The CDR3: CASSLDGDFDEQYF. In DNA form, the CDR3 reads TGTGCCAGCAGCTTAGACGGGGATTTCGACGAGCAGTACTTC.

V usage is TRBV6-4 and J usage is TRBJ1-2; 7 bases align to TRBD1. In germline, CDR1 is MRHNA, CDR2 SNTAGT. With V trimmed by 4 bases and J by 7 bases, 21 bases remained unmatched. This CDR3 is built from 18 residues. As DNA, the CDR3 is TGTGCCAGCAGTGGGGGTCCCATACGGGACAGTTTCCTCCCTGGCTACACCTTC. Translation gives CASSGGPIRDSFLPGYTF.